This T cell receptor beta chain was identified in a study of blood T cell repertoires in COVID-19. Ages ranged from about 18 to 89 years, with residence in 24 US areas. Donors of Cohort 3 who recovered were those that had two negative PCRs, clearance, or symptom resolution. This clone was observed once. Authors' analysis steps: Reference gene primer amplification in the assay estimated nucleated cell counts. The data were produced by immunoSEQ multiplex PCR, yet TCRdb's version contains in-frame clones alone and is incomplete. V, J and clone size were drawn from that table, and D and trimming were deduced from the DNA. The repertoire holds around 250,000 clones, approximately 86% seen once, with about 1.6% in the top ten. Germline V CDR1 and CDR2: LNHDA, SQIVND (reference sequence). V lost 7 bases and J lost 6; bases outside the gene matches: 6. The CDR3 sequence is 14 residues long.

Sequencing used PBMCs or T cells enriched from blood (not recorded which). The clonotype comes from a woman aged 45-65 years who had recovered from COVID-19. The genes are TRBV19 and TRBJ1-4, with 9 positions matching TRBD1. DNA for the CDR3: TGTGCCAGTACTTCAACAGGGGGCGATGAAAAACTGTTTTTT. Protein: CASTSTGGDEKLFF.